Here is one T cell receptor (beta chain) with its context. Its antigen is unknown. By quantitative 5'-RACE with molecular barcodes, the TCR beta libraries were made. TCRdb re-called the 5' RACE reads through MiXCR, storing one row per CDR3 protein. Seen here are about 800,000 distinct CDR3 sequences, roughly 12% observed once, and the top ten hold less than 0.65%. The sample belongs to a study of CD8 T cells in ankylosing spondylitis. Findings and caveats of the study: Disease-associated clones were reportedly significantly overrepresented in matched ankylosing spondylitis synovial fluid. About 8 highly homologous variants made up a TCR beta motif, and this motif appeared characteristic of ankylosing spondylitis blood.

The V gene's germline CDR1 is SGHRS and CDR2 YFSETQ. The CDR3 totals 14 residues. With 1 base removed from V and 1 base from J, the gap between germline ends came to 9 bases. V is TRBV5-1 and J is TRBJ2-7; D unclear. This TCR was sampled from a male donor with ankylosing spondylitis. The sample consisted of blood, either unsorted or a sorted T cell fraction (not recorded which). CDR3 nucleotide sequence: TGCGCCAGCAGCTTGTTCTCCTTTTCCTACGAGCAGTACTTC. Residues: CASSLFSFSYEQYF.